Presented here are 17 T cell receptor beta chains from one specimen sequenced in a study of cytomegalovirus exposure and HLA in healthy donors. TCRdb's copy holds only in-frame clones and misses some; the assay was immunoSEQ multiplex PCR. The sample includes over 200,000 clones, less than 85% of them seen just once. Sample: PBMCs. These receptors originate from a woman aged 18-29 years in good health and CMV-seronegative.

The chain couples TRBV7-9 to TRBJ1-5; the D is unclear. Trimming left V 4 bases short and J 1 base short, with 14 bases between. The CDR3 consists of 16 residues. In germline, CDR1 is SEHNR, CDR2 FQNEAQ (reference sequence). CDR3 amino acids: CASSSLTDPSNQPQHF. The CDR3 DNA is TGTGCCAGCAGCTCGTTGACGGACCCAAGCAATCAGCCCCAGCATTTT.

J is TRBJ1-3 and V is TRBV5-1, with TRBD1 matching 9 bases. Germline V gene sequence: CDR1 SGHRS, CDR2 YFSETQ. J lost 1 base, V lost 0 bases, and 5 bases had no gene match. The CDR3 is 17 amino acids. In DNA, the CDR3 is TGCGCCAGCAGCTTGGTCACAGGGGGCCAGTCTGGAAACACCATATATTTT. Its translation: CASSLVTGGQSGNTIYF.

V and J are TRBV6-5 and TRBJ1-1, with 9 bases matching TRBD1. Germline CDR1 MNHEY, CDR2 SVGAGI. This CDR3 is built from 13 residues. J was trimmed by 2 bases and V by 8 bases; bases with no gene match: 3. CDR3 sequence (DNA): TGTGCCAGCGGACAGGGGTCAAACACTGAAGCTTTCTTT. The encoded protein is CASGQGSNTEAFF.

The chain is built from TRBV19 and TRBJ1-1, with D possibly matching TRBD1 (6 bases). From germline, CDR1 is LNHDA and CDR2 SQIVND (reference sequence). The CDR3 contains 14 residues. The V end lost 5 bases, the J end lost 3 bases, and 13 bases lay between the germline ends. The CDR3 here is CASSLPAGDTEAFF. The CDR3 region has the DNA TGTGCCAGTAGTTTGCCAGCAGGGGACACTGAAGCTTTCTTT.

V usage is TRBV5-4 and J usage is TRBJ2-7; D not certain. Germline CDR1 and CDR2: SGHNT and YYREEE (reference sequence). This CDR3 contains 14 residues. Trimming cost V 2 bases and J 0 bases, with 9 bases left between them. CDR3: CASSLSIHSYEQYF. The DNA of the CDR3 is TGTGCCAGCAGCTTATCCATCCACTCCTACGAGCAGTACTTC.

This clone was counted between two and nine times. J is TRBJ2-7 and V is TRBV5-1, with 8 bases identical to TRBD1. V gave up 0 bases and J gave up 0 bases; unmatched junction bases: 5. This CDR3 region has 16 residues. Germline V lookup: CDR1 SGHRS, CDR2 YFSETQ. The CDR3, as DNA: TGCGCCAGCAGCTTGGGTAGGACAGGGATCTCCTACGAGCAGTACTTC. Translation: CASSLGRTGISYEQYF.

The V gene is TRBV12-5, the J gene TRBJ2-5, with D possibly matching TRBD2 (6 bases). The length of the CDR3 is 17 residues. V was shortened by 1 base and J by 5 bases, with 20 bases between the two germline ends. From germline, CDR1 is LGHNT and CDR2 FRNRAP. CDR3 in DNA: TGTGCTAGTGGTTTGGACCAGGAAGGTCCGGAGGGGGAGACCCAGTACTTC. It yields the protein CASGLDQEGPEGETQYF.

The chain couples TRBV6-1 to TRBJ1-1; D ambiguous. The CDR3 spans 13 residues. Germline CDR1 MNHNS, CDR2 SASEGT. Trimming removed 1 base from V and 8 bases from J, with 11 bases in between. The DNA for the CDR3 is TGTGCCAGCAGTGAAGTTATGAGGTCCGAAGCTTTCTTT. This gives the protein CASSEVMRSEAFF.

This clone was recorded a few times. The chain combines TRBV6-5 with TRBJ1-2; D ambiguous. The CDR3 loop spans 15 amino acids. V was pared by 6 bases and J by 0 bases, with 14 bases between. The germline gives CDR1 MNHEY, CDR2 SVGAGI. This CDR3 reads CASRKDATANYGYTF. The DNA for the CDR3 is TGTGCCAGCAGGAAGGACGCCACAGCTAACTATGGCTACACCTTC.

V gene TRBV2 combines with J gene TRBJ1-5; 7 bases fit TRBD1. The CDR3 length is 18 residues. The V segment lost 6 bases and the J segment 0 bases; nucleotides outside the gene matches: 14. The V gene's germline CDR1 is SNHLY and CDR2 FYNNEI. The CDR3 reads CASRRGDSPAYSNQPQHF. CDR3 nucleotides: TGTGCCAGCAGAAGGGGGGACAGTCCAGCTTATAGCAATCAGCCCCAGCATTTT.

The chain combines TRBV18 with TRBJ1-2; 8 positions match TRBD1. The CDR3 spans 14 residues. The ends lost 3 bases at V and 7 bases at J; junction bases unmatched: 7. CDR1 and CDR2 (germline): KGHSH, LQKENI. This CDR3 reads CASSPAGQEGGYTF. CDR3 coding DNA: TGTGCCAGCTCACCGGCGGGACAGGAGGGTGGCTACACCTTC.

The CDR3 DNA reads TGTGCCAGCAGCTCCTCTAGCGGGGGAACCGGGGAGCTGTTTTTT. The encoded protein is CASSSSSGGTGELFF. The chain uses TRBV13 and TRBJ2-2; 10 nucleotides align to TRBD2. The CDR3 is 15 amino acids. Looked up from germline, CDR1 is PRHDT and CDR2 is FYEKMQ (reference sequence). The ends lost 4 bases at V and 5 bases at J; junction bases unmatched: 4.

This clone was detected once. The CDR3 here is CASSFKQGVGTEAFF. The CDR3 DNA is TGTGCCAGCAGTTTTAAACAGGGGGTGGGTACTGAAGCTTTCTTT. V and J are TRBV28 and TRBJ1-1; TRBD1 aligns across 8 bases. The germline V gene has CDR1 MDHEN and CDR2 SYDVKM. Losses at the gene ends were 3 bases for V and 5 bases for J; bases not matched to a gene: 8. CDR3 size: 15 residues.

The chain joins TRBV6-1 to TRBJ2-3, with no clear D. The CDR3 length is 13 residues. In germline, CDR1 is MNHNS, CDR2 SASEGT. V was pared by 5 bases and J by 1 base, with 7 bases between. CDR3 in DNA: TGTGCCAGCAGTAAGACCCGCACAGATACGCAGTATTTT. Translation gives CASSKTRTDTQYF.

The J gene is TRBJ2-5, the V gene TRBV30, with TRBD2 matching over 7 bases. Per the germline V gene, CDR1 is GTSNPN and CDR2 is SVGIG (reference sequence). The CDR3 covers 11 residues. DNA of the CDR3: TGTGGGGGCGGGAGATCCGAGACCCAGTACTTC. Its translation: CGGGRSETQYF.

The CDR3 DNA sequence: TGTGCCAGCAAGGTGCTATCCGCCTACGAGCAGTACTTC. This sequence encodes CASKVLSAYEQYF. The chain carries TRBV6-5 and TRBJ2-7; D is ambiguous. The CDR3 is made up of 13 amino acids. Germline CDR1 reads MNHEY; CDR2 reads SVGAGI. The ends were cut back, 7 bases at V and 2 bases at J, with 12 bases in the middle.

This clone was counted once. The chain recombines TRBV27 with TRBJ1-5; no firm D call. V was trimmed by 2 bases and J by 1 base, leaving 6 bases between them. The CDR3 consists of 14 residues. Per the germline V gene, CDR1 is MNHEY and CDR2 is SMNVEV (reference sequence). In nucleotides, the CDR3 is TGTGCCAGCAGTTTAAATTGGAGCAATCAGCCCCAGCATTTT. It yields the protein CASSLNWSNQPQHF.